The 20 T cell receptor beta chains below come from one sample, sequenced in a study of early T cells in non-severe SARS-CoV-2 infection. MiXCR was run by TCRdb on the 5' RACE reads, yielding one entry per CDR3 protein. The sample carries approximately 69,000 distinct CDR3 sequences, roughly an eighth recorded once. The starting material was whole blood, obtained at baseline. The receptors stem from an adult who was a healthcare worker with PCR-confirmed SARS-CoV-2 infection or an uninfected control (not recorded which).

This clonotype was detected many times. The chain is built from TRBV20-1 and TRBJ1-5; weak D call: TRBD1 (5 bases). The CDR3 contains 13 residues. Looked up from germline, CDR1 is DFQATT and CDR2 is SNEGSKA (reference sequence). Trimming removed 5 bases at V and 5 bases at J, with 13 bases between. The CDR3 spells CSAAGEWDQPQHF. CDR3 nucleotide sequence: TGCAGTGCTGCGGGGGAATGGGATCAGCCCCAGCATTTT.

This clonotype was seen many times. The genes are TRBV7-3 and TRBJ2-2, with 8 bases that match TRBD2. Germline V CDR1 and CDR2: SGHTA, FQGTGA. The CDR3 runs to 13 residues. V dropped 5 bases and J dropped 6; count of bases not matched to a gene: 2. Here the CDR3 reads CASSRTSPGELFF. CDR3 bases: TGTGCCAGCAGCAGGACTAGCCCCGGGGAGCTGTTTTTT.

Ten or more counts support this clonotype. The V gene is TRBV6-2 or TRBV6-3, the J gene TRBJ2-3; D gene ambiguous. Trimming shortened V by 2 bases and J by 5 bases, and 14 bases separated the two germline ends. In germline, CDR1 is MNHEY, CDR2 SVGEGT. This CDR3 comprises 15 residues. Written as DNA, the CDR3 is TGTGCCAGCAGTTACGACTTCCCAGCGAGAGATACGCAGTATTTT. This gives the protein CASSYDFPARDTQYF.

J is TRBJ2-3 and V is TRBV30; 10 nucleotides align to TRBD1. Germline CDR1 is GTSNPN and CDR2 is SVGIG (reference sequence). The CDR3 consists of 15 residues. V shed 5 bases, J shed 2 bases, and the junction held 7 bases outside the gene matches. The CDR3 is CAWAKGQGNTDTQYF. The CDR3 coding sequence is TGTGCCTGGGCGAAGGGACAGGGGAACACAGATACGCAGTATTTT.

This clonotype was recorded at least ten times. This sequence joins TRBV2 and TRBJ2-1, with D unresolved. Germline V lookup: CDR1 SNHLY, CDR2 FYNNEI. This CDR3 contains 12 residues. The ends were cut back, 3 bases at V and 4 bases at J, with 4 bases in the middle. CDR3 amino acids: CASSEGYNEQFF. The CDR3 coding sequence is TGTGCCAGCAGTGAGGGGTACAATGAGCAGTTCTTC.

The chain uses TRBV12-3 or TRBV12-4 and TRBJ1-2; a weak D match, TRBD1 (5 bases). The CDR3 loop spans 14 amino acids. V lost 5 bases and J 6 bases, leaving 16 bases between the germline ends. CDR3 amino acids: CASSPRAGYNGYTF. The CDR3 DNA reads TGTGCCAGCAGTCCCCGGGCAGGGTACAATGGCTACACCTTC.

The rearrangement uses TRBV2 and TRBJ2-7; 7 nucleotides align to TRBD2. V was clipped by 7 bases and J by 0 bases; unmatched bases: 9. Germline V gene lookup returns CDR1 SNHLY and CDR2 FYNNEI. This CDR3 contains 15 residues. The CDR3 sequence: CASKTFSGPSYEQYF. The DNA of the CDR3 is TGTGCCAGCAAGACCTTTAGCGGGCCCTCCTACGAGCAGTACTTC.

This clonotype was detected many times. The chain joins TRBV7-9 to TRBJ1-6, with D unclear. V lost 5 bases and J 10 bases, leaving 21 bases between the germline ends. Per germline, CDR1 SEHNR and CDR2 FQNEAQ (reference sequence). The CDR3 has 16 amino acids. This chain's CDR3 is CASSRRWAGQWSPLHF. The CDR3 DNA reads TGTGCCAGCAGCCGAAGGTGGGCCGGCCAGTGGTCACCCCTCCACTTT.

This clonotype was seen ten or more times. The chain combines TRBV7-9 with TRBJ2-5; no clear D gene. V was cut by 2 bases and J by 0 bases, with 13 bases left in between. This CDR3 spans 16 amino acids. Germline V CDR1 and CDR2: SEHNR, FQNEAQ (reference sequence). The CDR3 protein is CASSLRHGEYQETQYF. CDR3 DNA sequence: TGTGCCAGCAGCTTAAGGCACGGAGAGTACCAAGAGACCCAGTACTTC.

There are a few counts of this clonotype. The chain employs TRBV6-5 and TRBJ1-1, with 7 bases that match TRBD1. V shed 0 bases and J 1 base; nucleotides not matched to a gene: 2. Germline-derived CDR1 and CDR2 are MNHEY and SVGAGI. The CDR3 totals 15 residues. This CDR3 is CASSYSSGGNTEAFF. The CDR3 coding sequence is TGTGCCAGCAGTTACTCGTCAGGGGGGAACACTGAAGCTTTCTTT.

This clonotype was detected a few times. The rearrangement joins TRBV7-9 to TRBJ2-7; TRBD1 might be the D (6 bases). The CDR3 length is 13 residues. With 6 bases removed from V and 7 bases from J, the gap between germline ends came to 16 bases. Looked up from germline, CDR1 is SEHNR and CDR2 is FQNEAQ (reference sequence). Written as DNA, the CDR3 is TGTGCCAGCAGTCTAACCGGGACACCGGAGCAGTACTTC. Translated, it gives CASSLTGTPEQYF. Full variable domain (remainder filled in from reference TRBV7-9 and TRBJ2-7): DTGVSQNPRHKITKRGQNVTFRCDPISEHNRLYWYRQTLGQGPEFLTYFQNEAQLEKSRLLSDRFSAERPKGSFSTLEIQRTEQGDSAMYLCASSLTGTPEQYFGPGTRLTVT.

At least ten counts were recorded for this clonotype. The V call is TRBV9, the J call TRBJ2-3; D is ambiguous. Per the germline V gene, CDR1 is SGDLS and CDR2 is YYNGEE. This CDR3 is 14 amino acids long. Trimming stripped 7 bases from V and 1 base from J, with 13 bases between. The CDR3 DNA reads TGTGCCAGCGGATCGAGCCCTGGCACAGATACGCAGTATTTT. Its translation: CASGSSPGTDTQYF.

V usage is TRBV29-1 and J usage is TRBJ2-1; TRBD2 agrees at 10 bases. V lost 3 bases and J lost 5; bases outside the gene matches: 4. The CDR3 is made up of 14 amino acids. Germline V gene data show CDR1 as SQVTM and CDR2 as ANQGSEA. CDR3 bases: TGCAGCGTTGATACTAGCGGGATAAACAATGAGCAGTTCTTC. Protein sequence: CSVDTSGINNEQFF.

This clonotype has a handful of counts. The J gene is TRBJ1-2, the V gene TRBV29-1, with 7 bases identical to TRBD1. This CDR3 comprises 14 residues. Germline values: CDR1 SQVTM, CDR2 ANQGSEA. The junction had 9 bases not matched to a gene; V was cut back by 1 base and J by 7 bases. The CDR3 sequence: CSVEVKGAYGGYTF. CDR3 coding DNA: TGCAGCGTTGAAGTAAAGGGGGCTTATGGTGGCTACACCTTC.

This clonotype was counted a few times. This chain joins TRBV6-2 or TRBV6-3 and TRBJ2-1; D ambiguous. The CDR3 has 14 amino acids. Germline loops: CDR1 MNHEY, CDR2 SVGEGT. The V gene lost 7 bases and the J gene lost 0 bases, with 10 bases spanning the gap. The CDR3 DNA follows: TGTGCCAGCATTAAACACCTCTCCTACAATGAGCAGTTCTTC. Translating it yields CASIKHLSYNEQFF.

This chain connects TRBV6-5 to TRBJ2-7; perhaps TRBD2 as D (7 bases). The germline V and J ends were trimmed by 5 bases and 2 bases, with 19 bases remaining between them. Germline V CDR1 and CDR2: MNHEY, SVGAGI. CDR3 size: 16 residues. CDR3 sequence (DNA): TGTGCCAGCAGTATCATGGGGGCGGGGGCTCCCTACGAGCAGTACTTC. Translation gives CASSIMGAGAPYEQYF.

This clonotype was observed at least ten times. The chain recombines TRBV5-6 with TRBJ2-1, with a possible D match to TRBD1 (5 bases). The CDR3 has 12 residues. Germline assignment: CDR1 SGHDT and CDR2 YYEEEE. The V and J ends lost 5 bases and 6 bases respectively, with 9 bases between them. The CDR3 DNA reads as TGTGCCAGCAGTCGGACACCCAATGAGCAGTTCTTC. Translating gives CASSRTPNEQFF.

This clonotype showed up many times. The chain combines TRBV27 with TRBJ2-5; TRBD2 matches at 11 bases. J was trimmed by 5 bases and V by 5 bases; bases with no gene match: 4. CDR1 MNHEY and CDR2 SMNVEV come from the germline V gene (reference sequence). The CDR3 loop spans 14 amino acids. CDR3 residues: CASSGSGGGETQYF. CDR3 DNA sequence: TGTGCCAGCAGTGGTAGCGGGGGGGGCGAGACCCAGTACTTC.

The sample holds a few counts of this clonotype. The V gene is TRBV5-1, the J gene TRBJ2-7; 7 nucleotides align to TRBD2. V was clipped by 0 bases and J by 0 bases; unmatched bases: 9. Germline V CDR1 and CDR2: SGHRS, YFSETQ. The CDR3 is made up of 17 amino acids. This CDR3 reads CASSLVPLAESSYEQYF. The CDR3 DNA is TGCGCCAGCAGCTTGGTCCCTCTAGCGGAGAGCTCCTACGAGCAGTACTTC.

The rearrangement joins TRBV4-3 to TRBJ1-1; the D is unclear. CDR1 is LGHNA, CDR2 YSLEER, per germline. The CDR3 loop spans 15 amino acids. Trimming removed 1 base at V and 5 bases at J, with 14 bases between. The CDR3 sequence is CASSQVWGGSTEAFF. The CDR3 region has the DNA TGCGCCAGCAGCCAAGTTTGGGGAGGAAGTACTGAAGCTTTCTTT.